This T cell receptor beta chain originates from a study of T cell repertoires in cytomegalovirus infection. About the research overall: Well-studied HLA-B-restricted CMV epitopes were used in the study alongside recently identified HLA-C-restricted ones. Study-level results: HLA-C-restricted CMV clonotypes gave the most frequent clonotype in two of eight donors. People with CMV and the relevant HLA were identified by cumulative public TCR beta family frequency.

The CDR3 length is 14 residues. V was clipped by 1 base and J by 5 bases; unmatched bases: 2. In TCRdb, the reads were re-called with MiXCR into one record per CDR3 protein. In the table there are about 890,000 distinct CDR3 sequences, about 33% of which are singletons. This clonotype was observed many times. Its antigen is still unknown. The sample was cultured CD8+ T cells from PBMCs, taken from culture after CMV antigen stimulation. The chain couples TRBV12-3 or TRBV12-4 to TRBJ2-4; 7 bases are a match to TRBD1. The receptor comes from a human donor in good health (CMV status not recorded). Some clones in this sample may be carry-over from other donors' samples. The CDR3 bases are TGTGCCAGCAGTTTAGACAGGGGCCAAAACATTCAGTACTTC. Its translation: CASSLDRGQNIQYF.